The present TCR beta chain was sequenced within a study of control samples from healthy donors and cancer patients. This clone has a single count. Assay: immunoSEQ multiplex PCR; the TCRdb copy retains only in-frame clones and omits some. Here the sample spans roughly 86,000 clones, about nine tenths being singletons. The sequence derives from a woman under 30 in good health. Sequencing input: blood.

The CDR3 bases are TGTGCCAGCAGTGAGGACAGCTCTTCGGTGCCCCTCCACTTT. This gives the protein CASSEDSSSVPLHF. This chain connects TRBV2 to TRBJ1-6; a possible D gene is TRBD1 (6 bases). Germline CDR1 and CDR2: SNHLY and FYNNEI. The CDR3 is made up of 14 amino acids. Trimming took off 3 bases at V and 13 bases at J, with 16 bases between the two ends.